This T cell receptor beta chain was identified in a study of cytomegalovirus exposure and HLA in healthy donors. The primer mix had 60 Vbeta and 13 Jbeta primers. Profiled with immunoSEQ multiplex PCR; TCRdb holds only in-frame clones, not every one. The sample holds 150,000 to 200,000 clones; under 90% are singletons and the top ten take 5.5% to 7.5%. Input material: PBMCs. The receptor was derived from a man younger than 45 in good health and CMV-seropositive.

The CDR3 protein is CASSLMRGPQPQHF. For the CDR3, the DNA is TGTGCCAGCAGCTTAATGAGGGGGCCTCAGCCCCAGCATTTT. J is TRBJ1-5 and V is TRBV5-6, with 7 positions matching TRBD1. Germline values: CDR1 SGHDT, CDR2 YYEEEE. The J segment lost 6 bases and the V segment lost 2 bases, leaving 5 bases of the junction unmatched. The CDR3 is 14 residues long.